What follows describes a single TCR beta chain. The antigen remains unidentified. Documented treatment: approximately 11-day PBMC culture with coronavirus spike peptide pools or control peptides (ViraFEST assay). The data derive from a study of vaccination and CD4 T cells after COVID-19. Whole-study context: Nasal swab PCR detected SARS-CoV-2 in convalescent patients; several had mild disease, one severe.

The CDR3 length is 15 residues. The V and J ends lost 4 bases and 2 bases, in that order; junction bases with no gene match: 8. Germline V gives CDR1 LNHNV, CDR2 YYDKDF (reference sequence). Researchers used the Oncomine TCR Beta short-read assay to sequence DNA from cultured CD4+ T cells. Each CDR3 protein gets one entry after TCRdb re-called the PCR reads with MiXCR. Of 12,000 or so distinct CDR3 sequences listed, roughly 74% were seen once; the top ten hold about a tenth. The V gene is TRBV15, the J gene TRBJ2-7, with 7 bases that match TRBD1. This clonotype originated in a human donor who had recovered from COVID-19. The sample taken for sequencing was CD4+ T cells from blood, cultured in vitro. This CDR3 is CATSKGQGVTYEQYF. In DNA form, the CDR3 reads TGTGCCACCAGCAAGGGGCAGGGGGTCACCTACGAGCAGTACTTC.